This TCR beta chain is drawn from a study of CD8 T cells in Susac syndrome. Overall study: Within the group of sequenced Susac syndrome patients, six had active disease and roughly eight were in remission. Treatment at blood withdrawal was none, corticosteroids, or intravenous immunoglobulin alone in Susac syndrome patients.

Regarding this clonotype: What it binds is not known.

An amount of RNA that ranged from about 0.45 to 1 ug was reverse transcribed with random hexamers. Amplification of TCR beta CDR3 used immunoSEQ multiplex PCR across 54 Vbeta and 13 Jbeta. TCRdb reanalysed the immunoSEQ multiplex PCR reads using MiXCR and keeps one entry per CDR3 protein. The table records more than 100,000 distinct CDR3 sequences, roughly 94% of them present only once. J lost 3 bases, V lost 3 bases, and 2 bases had no gene match. CDR1 and CDR2 from the germline V gene are SGDLS and YYNGEE. The CDR3 spans 13 residues. Findings of the study overall: In total CD8+ repertoires, roughly 15 Susac-specific public clones were found, and CD8+ TEMRA repertoires had 5 or 6.

Sequencing was done on a sample of CD8+ T cells from PBMCs. This chain links TRBV9 with TRBJ1-2, with TRBD1 matching over 7 bases. The TCR comes from a human donor with Susac syndrome. This CDR3 is CASSGTGYYGYTF. The DNA for the CDR3 is TGTGCCAGCAGCGGGACAGGCTACTATGGCTACACCTTC.